These 20 T cell receptor beta chains were sequenced from one sample in a study of blood T cell repertoires in COVID-19. Some clones are missing from TCRdb's copy, which holds only in-frame ones; the method was immunoSEQ multiplex PCR. The sample contains 180,000 or so clones, roughly 86% of which appear only once. Sequenced sample: peripheral blood. Receptor source: a man between 65 and 79 years old with acute or convalescent COVID-19.

The chain uses TRBV30 and TRBJ1-3; tentative D call: TRBD1 (5 bases). Germline V gene data show CDR1 as GTSNPN and CDR2 as SVGIG (reference sequence). This CDR3 is built from 12 residues. V lost 0 bases and J lost 8, with 8 bases in between. CDR3 coding DNA: TGTGCCTGGAGTGTTGGGGCGGACACCATATATTTT. Translating gives CAWSVGADTIYF.

V usage is TRBV24-1 and J usage is TRBJ1-3; 8 positions agree with TRBD1. V gave up 9 bases and J gave up 4 bases; unmatched junction bases: 13. The germline V gene encodes CDR1 KGHDR and CDR2 SFDVKD. There are 16 residues in the CDR3. CDR3 sequence: CATAFDQGARGNTIYF. For the CDR3, the DNA is TGTGCCACCGCCTTCGATCAGGGGGCCAGGGGAAACACCATATATTTT.

This rearrangement joins TRBV7-2 to TRBJ1-5, with 8 bases lining up with TRBD1. Germline V gene sequence: CDR1 SGHTA, CDR2 FQGNSA. There are 14 residues in the CDR3. Trimming at V came to 3 bases and at J to 6 bases, leaving 4 bases not matched to a gene. DNA for the CDR3: TGTGCCAGCAGCTTTGGGACAGGCATTCAGCCCCAGCATTTT. Translation: CASSFGTGIQPQHF.

This chain joins TRBV5-1 and TRBJ1-6, with 8 bases matching TRBD1. The J segment lost 7 bases and the V segment lost 0 bases, leaving 6 bases of the junction unmatched. The CDR3 covers 16 residues. CDR1 is SGHRS and CDR2 is YFSETQ in the germline V gene. Here the CDR3 reads CASSLGWTGLNSPLHF. CDR3 in DNA: TGCGCCAGCAGCTTGGGCTGGACAGGGTTGAATTCACCCCTCCACTTT.

V and J are TRBV4-2 and TRBJ2-1, with TRBD1 identical over 9 bases. V lost 1 base and J lost 9; bases outside the gene matches: 4. In germline, CDR1 is LGHNA, CDR2 YNFKEQ. CDR3 length: 14 residues. The DNA for the CDR3 is TGTGCCAGCAGCCAAGGGGACAGGGAGAGTGAGCAGTTCTTC. Its protein is CASSQGDRESEQFF.

This clone was observed a single time. The chain couples TRBV28 to TRBJ2-5; 7 bases match TRBD2. V gave up 3 bases and J gave up 2 bases; unmatched junction bases: 6. This CDR3 region has 15 residues. Germline V gene sequence: CDR1 MDHEN, CDR2 SYDVKM. As DNA, the CDR3 is TGTGCCAGCAGTTTGGGACTAATCCGTCAAGAGACCCAGTACTTC. Its protein is CASSLGLIRQETQYF.

The chain employs TRBV27 and TRBJ2-2, with 7 positions matching TRBD2. The CDR3 spans 14 residues. J gave up 1 base and V 6 bases, and 2 bases lay outside the gene matches. Germline-derived CDR1 and CDR2 are MNHEY and SMNVEV (reference sequence). The CDR3 here is CASSIAGNTGELFF. The CDR3 DNA reads as TGTGCCAGCAGCATAGCGGGGAACACCGGGGAGCTGTTTTTT.

The CDR3 region has the DNA TGTGCCAGCTCACCAAGCCAGGGTTACTACGAGCAGTACTTC. Translation: CASSPSQGYYEQYF. V is TRBV18 and J is TRBJ2-7, with TRBD1 as a possible D gene (5 bases). V lost 2 bases and J 3 bases, leaving 11 bases between the germline ends. In germline, CDR1 is KGHSH, CDR2 LQKENI. This CDR3 contains 14 residues.

The J gene is TRBJ2-6, the V gene TRBV4-3; no definite D call. The CDR3 loop spans 13 amino acids. The V gene lost 3 bases and the J gene lost 4 bases, with 4 bases spanning the gap. The germline CDR1 and CDR2 sequences are LGHNA and YSLEER. CDR3 DNA sequence: TGCGCCAGCAGCCAGAGCGGGGCCAACGTCCTGACTTTC. Translated: CASSQSGANVLTF.

The rearrangement links TRBV28 to TRBJ2-3; TRBD2 matches 12 bases. The CDR3 totals 19 residues. The germline V gene has CDR1 MDHEN and CDR2 SYDVKM. V shed 1 base, J shed 5 bases, and the junction held 13 bases outside the gene matches. CDR3 region: CASSLYIPRTSGTGDTQYF. The CDR3 DNA reads TGTGCCAGCAGTTTATATATCCCGAGGACTAGCGGGACGGGAGATACGCAGTATTTT.

V usage is TRBV7-9 and J usage is TRBJ1-4; possibly TRBD1 for D (5 bases). Germline V gives CDR1 SEHNR, CDR2 FQNEAQ (reference sequence). V was cut by 5 bases and J by 3 bases, with 13 bases left in between. The CDR3 runs 15 residues. The CDR3 here is CASSPWGRANEKLFF. CDR3 DNA sequence: TGTGCCAGCAGCCCATGGGGGAGGGCTAATGAAAAACTGTTTTTT.

This clone was counted a few times. V and J are TRBV5-1 and TRBJ2-2; 7 bases agree with TRBD2. CDR1 SGHRS and CDR2 YFSETQ come from the germline V gene. J lost 3 bases, V lost 1 base, and 6 bases had no gene match. This CDR3 is 16 amino acids long. The DNA for the CDR3 is TGCGCCAGCAGCTTGCCATGGGCGGGGGACACCGGGGAGCTGTTTTTT. Translation: CASSLPWAGDTGELFF.

The V call is TRBV7-2, the J call TRBJ2-3; D possibly corresponds to TRBD2 (5 bases). The CDR3 has 16 amino acids. The germline V gene has CDR1 SGHTA and CDR2 FQGNSA. Trimming pared 3 bases from V and 1 base from J, leaving 14 bases between. The chain's CDR3 is CASSFQALAGTDTQYF. The CDR3 DNA reads as TGTGCCAGCAGCTTTCAAGCCCTAGCCGGCACAGATACGCAGTATTTT.

CDR3 protein: CASNGGTGTMNTEAFF. The CDR3, as DNA: TGTGCCAGCAACGGCGGGACAGGTACCATGAACACTGAAGCTTTCTTT. The V and J genes are TRBV27 and TRBJ1-1; 8 bases are a match to TRBD1. The germline V gene encodes CDR1 MNHEY and CDR2 SMNVEV (reference sequence). The ends lost 7 bases at V and 0 bases at J; junction bases unmatched: 10. The CDR3 loop spans 16 amino acids.

This clone came up once. The chain has TRBV4-1 and TRBJ2-1, with 9 bases lining up with TRBD1. The CDR3 loop spans 17 amino acids. Germline CDR1 reads MGHRA; CDR2 reads YSYEKL. The V segment lost 4 bases and the J segment 3 bases; nucleotides outside the gene matches: 10. CDR3 amino acids: CASSPLGGTGIYNEQFF. CDR3 nucleotide sequence: TGCGCCAGCAGCCCTCTAGGGGGGACAGGGATCTACAATGAGCAGTTCTTC.

V usage is TRBV5-5 and J usage is TRBJ1-4; a possible D gene is TRBD1 (6 bases). CDR3 length: 15 residues. CDR1 is SGHKS, CDR2 YYEKEE, per germline (reference sequence). Trimming took 3 bases from V and 5 from J, leaving 14 bases between them. The CDR3 DNA reads TGTGCCAGCAGCTCCCTGACAGGCCTAAATGAAAAACTGTTTTTT. This encodes CASSSLTGLNEKLFF. Complete variable domain (other parts from reference TRBV5-5 and TRBJ1-4): DAGVTQSPTHLIKTRGQQVTLRCSPISGHKSVSWYQQVLGQGPQFIFQYYEKEERGRGNFPDRFSARQFPNYSSELNVNALLLGDSALYLCASSSLTGLNEKLFFGSGTQLSVL.

This chain connects TRBV19 to TRBJ2-7; the match to TRBD1 covers 9 bases. V lost 5 bases, J lost 1 base, and 15 bases stayed unmatched. Germline lookup yields CDR1 LNHDA and CDR2 SQIVND (reference sequence). The CDR3 extends over 18 amino acids. The CDR3 here is CASSPDTTGGRGSYEQYF. CDR3 coding DNA: TGTGCCAGTAGTCCCGACACGACAGGGGGGCGAGGGTCCTACGAGCAGTACTTC.

In its sample, this clone was seen once. This chain joins TRBV28 and TRBJ2-1; 10 nucleotides line up with TRBD2. The J segment lost 0 bases and the V segment lost 7 bases, leaving 9 bases of the junction unmatched. Germline V lookup: CDR1 MDHEN, CDR2 SYDVKM. The CDR3 contains 17 residues. DNA for the CDR3: TGTGCCAGCAAGGTAGCGGGGGGCCCTAGCTCCTACAATGAGCAGTTCTTC. Protein product: CASKVAGGPSSYNEQFF.

The chain couples TRBV4-3 to TRBJ1-2; tentative D call: TRBD1 (5 bases). The CDR3 extends over 14 amino acids. V was cut by 2 bases and J by 5 bases, with 12 bases left in between. The germline CDR1 and CDR2 sequences are LGHNA and YSLEER. This CDR3 is CASSQIKGWYGYTF. The CDR3 nucleotides are TGCGCCAGCAGCCAAATAAAGGGGTGGTATGGCTACACCTTC.

This chain connects TRBV5-6 to TRBJ1-1, with 8 positions matching TRBD1. The J segment lost 1 base and the V segment lost 0 bases, leaving 2 bases of the junction unmatched. The CDR3 is made up of 15 amino acids. Germline loops: CDR1 SGHDT, CDR2 YYEEEE. CDR3 loop: CASSLAGQGNTEAFF. For the CDR3, the DNA is TGTGCCAGCAGCTTGGCAGGACAGGGGAACACTGAAGCTTTCTTT.